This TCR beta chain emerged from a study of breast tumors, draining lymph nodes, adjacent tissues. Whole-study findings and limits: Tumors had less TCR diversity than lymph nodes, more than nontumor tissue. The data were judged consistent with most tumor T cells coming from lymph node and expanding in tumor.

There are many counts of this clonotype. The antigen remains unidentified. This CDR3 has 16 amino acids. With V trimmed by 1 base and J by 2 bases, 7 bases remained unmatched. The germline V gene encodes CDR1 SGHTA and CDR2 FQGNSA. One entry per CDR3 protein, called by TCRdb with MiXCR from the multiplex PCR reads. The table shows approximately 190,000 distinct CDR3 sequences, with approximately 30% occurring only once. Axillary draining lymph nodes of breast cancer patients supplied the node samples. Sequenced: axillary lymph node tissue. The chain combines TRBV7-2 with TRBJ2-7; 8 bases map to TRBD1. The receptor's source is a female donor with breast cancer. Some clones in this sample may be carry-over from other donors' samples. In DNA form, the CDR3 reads TGTGCCAGCAGCTTAGGGGTGGCAGGGGGCACCTACGAGCAGTACTTC. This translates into CASSLGVAGGTYEQYF.